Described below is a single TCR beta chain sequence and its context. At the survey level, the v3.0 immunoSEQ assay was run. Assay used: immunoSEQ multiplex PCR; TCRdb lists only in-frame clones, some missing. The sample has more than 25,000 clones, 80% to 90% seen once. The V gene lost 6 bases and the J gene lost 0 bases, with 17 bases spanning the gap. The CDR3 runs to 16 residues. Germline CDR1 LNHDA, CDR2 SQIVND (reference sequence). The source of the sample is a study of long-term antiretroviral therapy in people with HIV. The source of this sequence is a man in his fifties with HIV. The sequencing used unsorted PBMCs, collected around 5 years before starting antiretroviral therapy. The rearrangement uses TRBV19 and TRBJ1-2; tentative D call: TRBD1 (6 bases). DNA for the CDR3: TGTGCCAGTAGAGAGGACAGTTCTTGGGCTAACTATGGCTACACCTTC. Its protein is CASREDSSWANYGYTF.